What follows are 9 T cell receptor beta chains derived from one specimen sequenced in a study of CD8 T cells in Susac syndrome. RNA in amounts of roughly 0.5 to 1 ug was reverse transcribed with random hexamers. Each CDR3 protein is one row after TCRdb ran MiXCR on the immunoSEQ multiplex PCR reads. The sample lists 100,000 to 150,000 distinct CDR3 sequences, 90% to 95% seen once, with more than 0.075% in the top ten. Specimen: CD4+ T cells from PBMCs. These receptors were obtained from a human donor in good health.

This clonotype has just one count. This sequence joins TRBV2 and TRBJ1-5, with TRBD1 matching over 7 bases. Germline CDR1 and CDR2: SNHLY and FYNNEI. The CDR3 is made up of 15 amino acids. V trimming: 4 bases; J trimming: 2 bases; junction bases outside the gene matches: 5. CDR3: CASSGQGRGNQPQHF. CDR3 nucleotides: TGTGCCAGCAGTGGACAGGGTCGGGGCAATCAGCCCCAGCATTTT.

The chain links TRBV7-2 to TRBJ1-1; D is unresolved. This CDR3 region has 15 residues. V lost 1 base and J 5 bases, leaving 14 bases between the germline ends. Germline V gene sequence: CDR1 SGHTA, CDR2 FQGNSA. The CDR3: CASSLVETRVTEAFF. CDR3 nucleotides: TGTGCCAGCAGCTTAGTAGAGACACGGGTGACTGAAGCTTTCTTT.

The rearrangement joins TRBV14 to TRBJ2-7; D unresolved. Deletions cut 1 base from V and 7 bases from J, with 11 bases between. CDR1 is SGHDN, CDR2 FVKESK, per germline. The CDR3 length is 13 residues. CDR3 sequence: CASSQALPREQYF. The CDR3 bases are TGTGCCAGCAGCCAAGCCCTCCCCAGAGAGCAGTACTTC.

In DNA form, the CDR3 reads TGCGCCAGCAGCTTGGCCGGGGGTTTGGGATACGAGCAGTACTTC. Translation gives CASSLAGGLGYEQYF. The rearrangement joins TRBV5-1 to TRBJ2-7; D possibly corresponds to TRBD2 (6 bases). Germline V gene data show CDR1 as SGHRS and CDR2 as YFSETQ. V lost 0 bases to trimming and J lost 4 bases, with 14 bases between them. This CDR3 spans 15 amino acids. Together with reference TRBV5-1 and TRBJ2-7, the CDR3 gives the full variable domain: KAGVTQTPRYLIKTRGQQVTLSCSPISGHRSVSWYQQTPGQGLQFLFEYFSETQRNKGNFPGRFSGRQFSNSRSEMNVSTLELGDSALYLCASSLAGGLGYEQYFGPGTRLTVT.

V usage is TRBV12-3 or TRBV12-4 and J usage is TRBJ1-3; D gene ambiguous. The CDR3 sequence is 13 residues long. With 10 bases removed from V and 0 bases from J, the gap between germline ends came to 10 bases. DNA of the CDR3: TGTGCCACTCTAGAGAGCTCTGGAAACACCATATATTTT. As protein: CATLESSGNTIYF.

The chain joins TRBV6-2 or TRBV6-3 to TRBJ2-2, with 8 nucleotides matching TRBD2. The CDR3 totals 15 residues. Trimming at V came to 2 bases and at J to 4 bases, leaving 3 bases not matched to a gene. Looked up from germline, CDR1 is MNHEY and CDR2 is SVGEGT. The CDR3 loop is CASSYAGGVTGELFF. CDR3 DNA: TGTGCCAGCAGTTACGCGGGAGGCGTCACCGGGGAGCTGTTTTTT.

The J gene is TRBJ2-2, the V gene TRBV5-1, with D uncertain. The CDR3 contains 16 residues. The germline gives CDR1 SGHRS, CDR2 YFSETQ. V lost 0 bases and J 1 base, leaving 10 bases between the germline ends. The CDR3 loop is CASSLDPSGNTGELFF. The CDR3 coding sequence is TGCGCCAGCAGCTTGGACCCCTCTGGGAACACCGGGGAGCTGTTTTTT.

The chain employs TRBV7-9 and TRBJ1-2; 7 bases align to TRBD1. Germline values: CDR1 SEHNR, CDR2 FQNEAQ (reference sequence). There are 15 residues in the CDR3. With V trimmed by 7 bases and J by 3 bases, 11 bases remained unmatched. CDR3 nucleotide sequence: TGTGCCAGCACCCTGCAGCAGGGGGTGGACTATGGCTACACCTTC. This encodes CASTLQQGVDYGYTF.

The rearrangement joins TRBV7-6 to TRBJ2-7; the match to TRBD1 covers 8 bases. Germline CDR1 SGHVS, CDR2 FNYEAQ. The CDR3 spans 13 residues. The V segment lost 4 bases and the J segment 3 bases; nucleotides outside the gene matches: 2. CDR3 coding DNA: TGTGCCAGCAGCTCAACAGGGGGCTACGAGCAGTACTTC. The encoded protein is CASSSTGGYEQYF.